Listed here are 16 T cell receptor beta chains from one sample, sequenced in a study of cytomegalovirus exposure and HLA in healthy donors. In the PCR, 60 Vbeta and 13 Jbeta primers were used. The table came from immunoSEQ multiplex PCR; TCRdb's copy has only in-frame clones and leaves some out. The data hold some 90,000 clones, with about four fifths observed a single time. The sequencing input was PBMCs. Receptors were obtained from a female donor in good health and CMV-seropositive.

This chain joins TRBV7-9 and TRBJ2-7; 10 nucleotides match TRBD2. The CDR3 covers 19 residues. V lost 3 bases, J lost 4 bases, and 18 bases stayed unmatched. Looked up from germline, CDR1 is SEHNR and CDR2 is FQNEAQ (reference sequence). The chain's CDR3 is CASSFLGTSGVGDQYEQYF. DNA for the CDR3: TGTGCCAGCAGCTTTCTTGGAACTAGCGGGGTGGGGGATCAGTACGAGCAGTACTTC. Supplemented by reference TRBV7-9 and TRBJ2-7, the full variable domain reads DTGVSQNPRHKITKRGQNVTFRCDPISEHNRLYWYRQTLGQGPEFLTYFQNEAQLEKSRLLSDRFSAERPKGSFSTLEIQRTEQGDSAMYLCASSFLGTSGVGDQYEQYFGPGTRLTVT.

This chain connects TRBV9 to TRBJ1-4, with a tentative D call TRBD1 (6 bases). V lost 2 bases to trimming and J lost 4 bases, with 9 bases between them. CDR3 length: 14 amino acids. Looked up from germline, CDR1 is SGDLS and CDR2 is YYNGEE. The CDR3 here is CASSVQGNNEKLFF. CDR3 DNA sequence: TGTGCCAGCAGCGTCCAGGGGAATAATGAAAAACTGTTTTTT. The full variable domain, with the rest looked up from reference TRBV9 and TRBJ1-4, is DSGVTQTPKHLITATGQRVTLRCSPRSGDLSVYWYQQSLDQGLQFLIQYYNGEERAKGNILERFSAQQFPDLHSELNLSSLELGDSALYFCASSVQGNNEKLFFGSGTQLSVL.

V usage is TRBV29-1 and J usage is TRBJ2-7, with 10 bases matching TRBD1. J lost 5 bases, V lost 5 bases, and 6 bases had no gene match. Germline V gives CDR1 SQVTM, CDR2 ANQGSEA. The CDR3 is 13 residues long. The CDR3 nucleotides are TGCAGCGTTCGACAGGGGGCGAGGGACGAGCAGTACTTC. It yields the protein CSVRQGARDEQYF.

This chain uses TRBV29-1 with TRBJ2-7, with 7 positions matching TRBD1. This CDR3 contains 13 residues. Germline V CDR1 and CDR2: SQVTM, ANQGSEA. The J segment lost 3 bases and the V segment lost 6 bases, leaving 8 bases of the junction unmatched. The CDR3 bases are TGCAGCGTAAGGGACAGAACCTTCTACGAGCAGTACTTC. Its protein product is CSVRDRTFYEQYF.

The chain uses TRBV9 and TRBJ2-7, with D maybe TRBD1 (6 bases). The V gene's germline CDR1 is SGDLS and CDR2 YYNGEE. Trimming pared 0 bases from V and 4 bases from J, leaving 11 bases between. The length of the CDR3 is 14 residues. The CDR3 DNA reads as TGTGCCAGCAGCGTAGCCCCAGGGGCTTACGAGCAGTACTTC. As protein: CASSVAPGAYEQYF.

This chain joins TRBV7-9 and TRBJ2-3; perhaps TRBD2 as D (5 bases). The germline CDR1 and CDR2 sequences are SEHNR and FQNEAQ (reference sequence). The V end was cut by 8 bases, the J end by 0 bases, with 12 bases between. CDR3 length equals 14 residues. The CDR3 protein is CASQRATSTDTQYF. CDR3 DNA: TGTGCCAGCCAGAGGGCTACGAGCACAGATACGCAGTATTTT.

This clone was detected only once. The rearrangement joins TRBV10-3 to TRBJ1-1; D perhaps matches TRBD1 (5 bases). V shed 3 bases and J shed 1 base, with 9 bases lying between them. Germline CDR1 and CDR2: ENHRY and SYGVKD. The CDR3 is made up of 14 amino acids. The CDR3, as DNA: TGTGCCATCAGTGACAGGGTCCCGAACACTGAAGCTTTCTTT. Residues: CAISDRVPNTEAFF.

The chain has TRBV7-9 and TRBJ2-7; 9 bases align to TRBD2. After removal of 2 bases from V and 5 bases from J, the junction contained 7 bases not matched to a gene. Germline CDR1 SEHNR, CDR2 FQNEAQ (reference sequence). This CDR3 has 15 residues. The CDR3 DNA is TGTGCCAGCAGCTTACAGCGGGGGGAATCGGACGAGCAGTACTTC. This translates into CASSLQRGESDEQYF.

This clone was seen just once. The chain carries TRBV7-2 and TRBJ1-1; 9 bases are shared with TRBD1. V was pared by 4 bases and J by 2 bases, with 2 bases of the junction left unmatched. This CDR3 has 14 amino acids. The germline V gene has CDR1 SGHTA and CDR2 FQGNSA. CDR3 bases: TGTGCCAGCAGCTGGGGACAGGGTAACACTGAAGCTTTCTTT. It codes for CASSWGQGNTEAFF.

The rearrangement uses TRBV7-2 and TRBJ2-1; 8 bases align to TRBD2. Germline V gene lookup returns CDR1 SGHTA and CDR2 FQGNSA. CDR3 size: 16 residues. V lost 2 bases and J lost 6; bases outside the gene matches: 9. The CDR3 here is CASSLSGGGMANEQFF. DNA for the CDR3: TGTGCCAGCAGCTTAAGCGGGGGAGGAATGGCCAATGAGCAGTTCTTC.

As DNA, the CDR3 is TGCAGCGCCCGAGGGGGCGCTGAGGCTACCGGGGAGCTGTTTTTT. Translation gives CSARGGAEATGELFF. The chain carries TRBV29-1 and TRBJ2-2, with 7 bases that match TRBD1. The trim removed 7 bases at V and 5 bases at J, leaving 13 bases unmatched. The V gene's germline CDR1 is SQVTM and CDR2 ANQGSEA. CDR3 length equals 15 residues.

The chain employs TRBV6-5 and TRBJ2-1; 8 nucleotides match TRBD2. The germline V gene has CDR1 MNHEY and CDR2 SVGAGI. V shed 6 bases and J 2 bases; nucleotides not matched to a gene: 6. The CDR3 covers 15 residues. Here the CDR3 reads CASRISGGTYNEQFF. The DNA of the CDR3 is TGTGCCAGCAGGATCAGCGGGGGAACCTACAATGAGCAGTTCTTC.

The chain recombines TRBV6-5 with TRBJ2-3; 12 nucleotides align to TRBD2. This CDR3 spans 14 amino acids. Germline CDR1 MNHEY, CDR2 SVGAGI. Trimming cost V 10 bases and J 1 base; bases outside gene matches: 3. CDR3 sequence: CATGLAGRTDTQYF. Here the CDR3 DNA reads TGTGCCACCGGACTAGCGGGACGCACAGATACGCAGTATTTT.

This chain links TRBV5-4 with TRBJ2-7; 9 bases line up with TRBD2. From germline, CDR1 is SGHNT and CDR2 YYREEE (reference sequence). J lost 0 bases, V lost 4 bases, and 8 bases had no gene match. The CDR3 is 16 residues long. The CDR3 nucleotides are TGTGCCAGCAGCATCTGGACGCGGGGGGGCTCCTACGAGCAGTACTTC. Its protein is CASSIWTRGGSYEQYF.

The CDR3 DNA reads as TGTGCCAGCACTGGGACTAGCGGGGGCCAAGAGACCCAGTACTTC. As protein: CASTGTSGGQETQYF. The chain combines TRBV6-1 with TRBJ2-5, with 14 positions matching TRBD2. The V gene end was trimmed by 7 bases and the J gene end by 1 base; junction bases not matched to a gene: 2. This CDR3 is 15 amino acids long. Germline lookup yields CDR1 MNHNS and CDR2 SASEGT.

This clone appeared a single time. DNA of the CDR3: TGTGCCAGCAGCTTAGGATTGACTAGTAGCTACGAGCAGTACTTC. Protein: CASSLGLTSSYEQYF. The chain links TRBV7-2 to TRBJ2-7, with a weak D call TRBD2 (6 bases). Trimming took off 1 base at V and 3 bases at J, with 13 bases between the two ends. Germline V lookup: CDR1 SGHTA, CDR2 FQGNSA. The CDR3 runs to 15 residues.